Included here is one TCR beta chain sequence, with context. Clones were read by immunoSEQ multiplex PCR, and TCRdb kept only the in-frame ones, dropping some. The sample holds roughly 300,000 clones; 92% are singletons and the top ten take 15% to 20%. Germline values: CDR1 MDHEN, CDR2 SYDVKM. The V end was cut by 4 bases, the J end by 7 bases, with 8 bases between. The CDR3 totals 11 residues. The data are from a study of blood T cell repertoires in COVID-19. This TCR was sampled from a young woman who had recovered from COVID-19. Sequenced: PBMCs or T cells enriched from blood (not recorded which). The gene calls are TRBV28 and TRBJ2-7; D gene unclear. CDR3: CASSSPEEQYF. The CDR3 DNA reads TGTGCCAGCAGTTCACCCGAGGAGCAGTACTTC.